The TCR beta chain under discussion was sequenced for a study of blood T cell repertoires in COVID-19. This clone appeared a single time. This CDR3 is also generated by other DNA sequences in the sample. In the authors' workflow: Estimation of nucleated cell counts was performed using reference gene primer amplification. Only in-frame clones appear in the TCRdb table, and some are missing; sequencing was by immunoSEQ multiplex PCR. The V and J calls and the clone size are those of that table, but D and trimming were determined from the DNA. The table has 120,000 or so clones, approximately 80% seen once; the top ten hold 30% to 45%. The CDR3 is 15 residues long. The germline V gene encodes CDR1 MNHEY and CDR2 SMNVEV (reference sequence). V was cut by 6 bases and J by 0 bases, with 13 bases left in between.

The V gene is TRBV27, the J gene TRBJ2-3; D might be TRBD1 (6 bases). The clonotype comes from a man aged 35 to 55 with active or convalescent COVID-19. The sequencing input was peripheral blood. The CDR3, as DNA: TGTGCCAGCAGCTTGCGAGGACAGAGCACAGATACGCAGTATTTT. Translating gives CASSLRGQSTDTQYF.